These 10 T cell receptor beta chains were all obtained from the same sample, sequenced in a study of beta chain features in type 1 diabetes (dated by TCRdb to 2016 to 2019). Library preparation used the immunoSEQ multiplex PCR assay. The High Capacity cDNA Reverse Transcription Kit was used to reverse transcribe all of the isolated RNA, meaning that expressed TCRB transcripts were what got sequenced. TCRdb's version of the immuneACCESS table is confined to in-frame rearrangements and falls short of the full clone set. An unresolved V gene accounts for under half of the shortfall where checked; the remainder is of unknown origin. In this sample the table shows 300,000 to 400,000 clones, over 10% of which occur a single time. The ten largest account for less than 0.02% of the sample. Sequences were obtained from naive CD4+ T cells from blood. According to the study, the label for this sample's cell subset or site signals: true naive CD4+ T cells. The source of these receptors is a man in his late teens or twenties in good health.

This clone was seen a few times. The rearrangement joins TRBV5-4 to TRBJ2-5; 8 bases match TRBD2. Losses at the gene ends were 4 bases for V and 5 bases for J; bases not matched to a gene: 10. The CDR3 covers 15 residues. Looked up from germline, CDR1 is SGHNT and CDR2 is YYREEE (reference sequence). The CDR3 nucleotides read TGTGCCAGCAGCCCCAACGGGGGGGGGAGGGAGACCCAGTACTTC. Translation: CASSPNGGGRETQYF.

This clone was detected a few times. The chain carries TRBV9 and TRBJ2-1, with a possible D match to TRBD2 (5 bases). From germline, CDR1 is SGDLS and CDR2 YYNGEE. CDR3 size: 13 residues. The ends were cut back, 3 bases at V and 9 bases at J, with 13 bases in the middle. The CDR3, as DNA: TGTGCCAGCAGCGGGCCGGAGGCAGTTGAGCAGTTCTTC. It specifies CASSGPEAVEQFF.

The V call is TRBV5-1, the J call TRBJ2-1; 7 positions agree with TRBD2. With 0 bases clipped from V and 3 bases from J, the junction kept 9 bases outside the gene matches. The CDR3 sequence is 17 residues long. Germline lookup yields CDR1 SGHRS and CDR2 YFSETQ. CDR3 sequence reads: CASSLGWGAGSYNEQFF. As DNA, the CDR3 is TGCGCCAGCAGCTTGGGTTGGGGAGCGGGGAGCTACAATGAGCAGTTCTTC.

The genes are TRBV7-9 and TRBJ2-7; D not resolved. The germline V gene has CDR1 SEHNR and CDR2 FQNEAQ (reference sequence). The V gene lost 5 bases and the J gene lost 0 bases, with 5 bases spanning the gap. The CDR3 extends over 12 amino acids. The CDR3 region is CASSSPSYEQYF. DNA for the CDR3: TGTGCCAGCAGCAGCCCCTCCTACGAGCAGTACTTC. Using reference TRBV7-9 and TRBJ2-7 for the parts outside the CDR3, the full variable domain is DTGVSQNPRHKITKRGQNVTFRCDPISEHNRLYWYRQTLGQGPEFLTYFQNEAQLEKSRLLSDRFSAERPKGSFSTLEIQRTEQGDSAMYLCASSSPSYEQYFGPGTRLTVT.

This clone was detected a few times. The rearrangement links TRBV7-9 to TRBJ1-1; D not certain. The CDR3 consists of 12 residues. With 5 bases removed from V and 7 bases from J, the gap between germline ends came to 11 bases. Germline lookup yields CDR1 SEHNR and CDR2 FQNEAQ (reference sequence). CDR3 DNA sequence: TGTGCCAGCAGCCCTACATGGAGTGAAGCTTTCTTT. Its translation is CASSPTWSEAFF. Combining the CDR3 with reference TRBV7-9 and TRBJ1-1 gives the whole variable domain DTGVSQNPRHKITKRGQNVTFRCDPISEHNRLYWYRQTLGQGPEFLTYFQNEAQLEKSRLLSDRFSAERPKGSFSTLEIQRTEQGDSAMYLCASSPTWSEAFFGQGTRLTVV.

This clone occurred a few times. The rearrangement uses TRBV9 and TRBJ2-7, with D hard to call. The CDR3 has 15 residues. Germline CDR1 SGDLS, CDR2 YYNGEE. V shed 0 bases and J shed 2 bases, with 12 bases lying between them. This CDR3 is CASSVDLGSPYEQYF. For the CDR3, the DNA is TGTGCCAGCAGCGTAGACCTTGGCAGTCCCTACGAGCAGTACTTC.

This clone was seen a handful of times. The chain uses TRBV7-3 and TRBJ2-1; 8 nucleotides align to TRBD2. The CDR3 totals 15 residues. The V gene's germline CDR1 is SGHTA and CDR2 FQGTGA. The junction had 3 bases not matched to a gene; V was cut back by 5 bases and J by 0 bases. The CDR3 is CASSRTSGSYNEQFF. The DNA for the CDR3 is TGTGCCAGCAGCCGAACTAGCGGCTCCTACAATGAGCAGTTCTTC.

The V and J genes are TRBV6-5 and TRBJ1-1; D remains unclear. The CDR3 covers 14 residues. The germline V gene encodes CDR1 MNHEY and CDR2 SVGAGI. V was clipped by 7 bases and J by 0 bases, with 12 bases between them. The DNA of the CDR3 is TGTGCCAGCACCTTCGCCAGGATGAACACTGAAGCTTTCTTT. Its protein is CASTFARMNTEAFF.

This rearrangement joins TRBV6-5 to TRBJ2-3; the D gene is possibly TRBD1 (5 bases). This CDR3 comprises 13 residues. Germline V gene lookup returns CDR1 MNHEY and CDR2 SVGAGI. Trimming removed 10 bases at V and 2 bases at J, with 13 bases between. Written as DNA, the CDR3 is TGTGCCACCAGCCGCAGGGTCACAGATACGCAGTATTTT. Amino acid sequence: CATSRRVTDTQYF.

With respect to this clone: In the same sample, other DNA sequences code for this CDR3. The chain employs TRBV5-1 and TRBJ2-7; TRBD2 agrees at 9 bases. V dropped 0 bases and J dropped 2; count of bases not matched to a gene: 3. This CDR3 has 15 residues. Germline V gene lookup returns CDR1 SGHRS and CDR2 YFSETQ. Here the CDR3 DNA reads TGCGCCAGCAGCTTGGCGACTAGCGGAACCTACGAGCAGTACTTC. This codes for CASSLATSGTYEQYF. Drawing the rest from reference TRBV5-1 and TRBJ2-7, the complete variable domain is KAGVTQTPRYLIKTRGQQVTLSCSPISGHRSVSWYQQTPGQGLQFLFEYFSETQRNKGNFPGRFSGRQFSNSRSEMNVSTLELGDSALYLCASSLATSGTYEQYFGPGTRLTVT.